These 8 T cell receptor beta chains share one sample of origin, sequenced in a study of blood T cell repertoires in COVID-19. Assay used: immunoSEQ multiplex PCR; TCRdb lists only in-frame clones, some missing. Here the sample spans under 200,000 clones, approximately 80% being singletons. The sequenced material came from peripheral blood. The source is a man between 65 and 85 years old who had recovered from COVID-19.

CDR3 nucleotides: TGTGCCAGCAGCTTAGATCCGGGGGTAGGGCAGCCCCAGCATTTT. This encodes CASSLDPGVGQPQHF. This chain links TRBV7-2 with TRBJ1-5; possible D gene TRBD1, 5 bases. V was clipped by 1 base and J by 7 bases, with 14 bases between them. CDR3 length equals 15 residues. Looked up from germline, CDR1 is SGHTA and CDR2 is FQGNSA.

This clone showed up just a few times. CDR3 nucleotide sequence: TGTGCCAGCAGTCCGGGACTAGCGGGAGAACTATCCTACGAGCAGTACTTC. Protein product: CASSPGLAGELSYEQYF. The rearrangement uses TRBV3-1 (or the pseudogene TRBV3-2) and TRBJ2-7, with 14 bases fitting TRBD2. J lost 1 base, V lost 6 bases, and 8 bases had no gene match. The germline V gene has CDR1 LGHDT and CDR2 YNNKEL (reference sequence). The CDR3 runs to 17 residues.

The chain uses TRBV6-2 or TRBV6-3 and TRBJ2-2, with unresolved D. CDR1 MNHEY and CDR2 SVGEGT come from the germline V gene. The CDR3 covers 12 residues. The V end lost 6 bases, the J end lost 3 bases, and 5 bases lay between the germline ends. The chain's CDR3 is CASSSDTGELFF. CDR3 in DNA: TGTGCCAGCAGCTCCGACACCGGGGAGCTGTTTTTT.

CDR3 sequence (DNA): TGTGCCAGCAGTGGATGGACATTAGCAACTAATGAAAAACTGTTTTTT. This translates into CASSGWTLATNEKLFF. This sequence joins TRBV6-1 and TRBJ1-4; possible D gene TRBD1, 5 bases. There are 16 residues in the CDR3. Looked up from germline, CDR1 is MNHNS and CDR2 is SASEGT. Trimming pared 4 bases from V and 0 bases from J, leaving 12 bases between.

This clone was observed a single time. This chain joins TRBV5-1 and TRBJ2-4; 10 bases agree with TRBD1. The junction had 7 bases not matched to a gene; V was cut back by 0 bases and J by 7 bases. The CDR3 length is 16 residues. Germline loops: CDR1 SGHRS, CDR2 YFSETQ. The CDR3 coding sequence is TGCGCCAGCAGCTTGGGAGGACAGGGGGAGCGGAACATTCAGTACTTC. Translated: CASSLGGQGERNIQYF.

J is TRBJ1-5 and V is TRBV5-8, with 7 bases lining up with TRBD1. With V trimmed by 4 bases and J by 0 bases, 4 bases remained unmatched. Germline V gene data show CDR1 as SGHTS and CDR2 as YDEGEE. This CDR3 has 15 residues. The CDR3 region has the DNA TGTGCCAGCAGCCTGGGACAGAATAGCAATCAGCCCCAGCATTTT. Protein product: CASSLGQNSNQPQHF.

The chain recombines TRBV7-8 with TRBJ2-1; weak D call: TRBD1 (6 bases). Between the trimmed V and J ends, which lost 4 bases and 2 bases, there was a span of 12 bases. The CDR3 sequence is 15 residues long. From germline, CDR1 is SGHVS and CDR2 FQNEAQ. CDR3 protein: CASSSTGTTYNEQFF. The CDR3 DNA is TGTGCCAGCAGCTCTACAGGGACAACCTACAATGAGCAGTTCTTC.

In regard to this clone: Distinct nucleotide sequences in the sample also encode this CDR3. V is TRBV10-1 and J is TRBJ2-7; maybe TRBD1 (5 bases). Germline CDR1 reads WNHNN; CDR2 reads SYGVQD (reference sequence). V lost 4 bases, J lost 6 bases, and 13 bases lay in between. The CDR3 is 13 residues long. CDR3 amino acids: CASSGRQGSEQYF. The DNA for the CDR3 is TGCGCCAGCAGTGGTCGCCAGGGAAGCGAGCAGTACTTC.